Below, one T cell receptor beta chain is given with its context. The sample belongs to a study of blood T cell repertoires in COVID-19. The CDR3 totals 12 residues. V trimming: 7 bases; J trimming: 9 bases; junction bases outside the gene matches: 3. CDR1 is SNHLY, CDR2 FYNNEI, per germline. Some clones are missing from TCRdb's copy, which holds only in-frame ones; the method was immunoSEQ multiplex PCR. The sample contains approximately 300,000 clones, 90% of which appear only once. This TCR came from a woman aged 25 to 39 with COVID-19, enrolled during active disease. The rearrangement joins TRBV2 to TRBJ1-6; 7 bases agree with TRBD1. What was sequenced was peripheral blood. The CDR3 DNA is TGTGCCAGCACTAACAGGGGTTCACCCCTCCACTTT. Its protein product is CASTNRGSPLHF.